This entry lists 14 T cell receptor beta chains sequenced from one sample in a study of cytomegalovirus exposure and HLA in healthy donors. PCR used 60 Vbeta primers and 13 Jbeta primers. Data came from immunoSEQ multiplex PCR; TCRdb stores just in-frame clones and leaves some out. This table has fewer than 200,000 clones, approximately 80% appearing once. The material sequenced was PBMCs. The origin of the receptors is a man younger than 35 in good health and CMV-seropositive.

The chain uses TRBV5-1 and TRBJ1-4; no reliable D call. V lost 2 bases, J lost 0 bases, and 11 bases lay in between. CDR1 and CDR2 from the germline V gene are SGHRS and YFSETQ. This CDR3 spans 16 amino acids. For the CDR3, the DNA is TGCGCCAGCAGCTTAACAGCCGGGGCAACTAATGAAAAACTGTTTTTT. Translated, it gives CASSLTAGATNEKLFF.

The rearrangement joins TRBV6-5 to TRBJ2-1, with D unclear. CDR1 and CDR2 (germline): MNHEY, SVGAGI. Trimming pared 7 bases from V and 6 bases from J, leaving 10 bases between. This CDR3 comprises 12 residues. DNA of the CDR3: TGTGCCAGCAAAGGAGTCCCCAATGAGCAGTTCTTC. Its protein product is CASKGVPNEQFF.

The chain couples TRBV5-4 to TRBJ1-2; D unclear. V was pared by 0 bases and J by 4 bases, with 10 bases between. Germline V gene lookup returns CDR1 SGHNT and CDR2 YYREEE (reference sequence). The CDR3 loop spans 14 amino acids. The CDR3 protein is CASSLDRRGYGYTF. As DNA, the CDR3 is TGTGCCAGCAGCTTGGACAGACGGGGCTATGGCTACACCTTC.

This chain links TRBV6-7 with TRBJ2-5; D call uncertain. The end of the DNA fits TRBJ2-7 better, so the J call may be wrong. TRBV6-7 is treated as an ORF (open reading frame) with a function not yet certain. CDR3 length: 15 amino acids. The CDR3 DNA follows: TGTGCCAGCAGTTTACTCACGCACAGCCCCTACGAGCAGTACTTC. Its protein product is CASSLLTHSPYEQYF.

The V call is TRBV5-6, the J call TRBJ2-5, with TRBD1 matching 10 bases. The CDR3 totals 16 residues. Looked up from germline, CDR1 is SGHDT and CDR2 is YYEEEE. With 6 bases clipped from V and 4 bases from J, the junction kept 12 bases outside the gene matches. The CDR3 region has the DNA TGTGCCAGCACCCTGGGTCGGACAGGGGGTGTAGAGACCCAGTACTTC. This encodes CASTLGRTGGVETQYF.

This clone has more than one count but fewer than ten. V usage is TRBV19 and J usage is TRBJ2-3, with 7 positions matching TRBD2. CDR1 and CDR2 from the germline V gene are LNHDA and SQIVND (reference sequence). The length of the CDR3 is 14 residues. V dropped 9 bases and J dropped 3; count of bases not matched to a gene: 9. CDR3 amino acids: CASSLGLPTDTQYF. DNA of the CDR3: TGTGCCAGCTCCCTGGGACTACCTACAGATACGCAGTATTTT.

The J gene is TRBJ2-7, the V gene TRBV4-2; tentative D call: TRBD2 (6 bases). V dropped 6 bases and J dropped 0 bases, with 6 bases sitting between them. The CDR3 contains 12 residues. Germline loops: CDR1 LGHNA, CDR2 YNFKEQ. The CDR3 DNA reads TGTGCCAGCAGGGAGGGCTCCTACGAGCAGTACTTC. Its protein is CASREGSYEQYF.

V is TRBV18 and J is TRBJ2-1, with TRBD1 matching over 7 bases. CDR3 length: 18 residues. Germline CDR1 KGHSH, CDR2 LQKENI. Trimming at V came to 3 bases and at J to 0 bases, leaving 11 bases not matched to a gene. DNA of the CDR3: TGTGCCAGCTCACCCGGGGCAGGGGGAGTAGGCTCCTACAATGAGCAGTTCTTC. Its translation: CASSPGAGGVGSYNEQFF.

The table lists this clone with many counts. The chain recombines TRBV2 with TRBJ1-1, with D perhaps matching TRBD1 (5 bases). The CDR3 runs 13 residues. Germline V lookup: CDR1 SNHLY, CDR2 FYNNEI. The germline V and J ends were trimmed by 8 bases and 0 bases, with 10 bases remaining between them. In DNA, the CDR3 is TGTGCCAGCCACAGGCAGTTGAACACTGAAGCTTTCTTT. It translates to CASHRQLNTEAFF.

Written as DNA, the CDR3 is TGCGCCAGCAGCTCGCGGGCTAGCGGGGGTTTAAACTACGAGCAGTACTTC. Amino acids: CASSSRASGGLNYEQYF. This chain joins TRBV5-1 and TRBJ2-7; 10 nucleotides line up with TRBD2. Germline V gene sequence: CDR1 SGHRS, CDR2 YFSETQ. The CDR3 is made up of 17 amino acids. V shed 3 bases, J shed 3 bases, and the junction held 12 bases outside the gene matches.

This clone showed up just once. V usage is TRBV4-2 and J usage is TRBJ1-6, with D unclear. Germline V gene data show CDR1 as LGHNA and CDR2 as YNFKEQ. The CDR3 covers 17 residues. The germline V and J ends were trimmed by 0 bases and 5 bases, with 14 bases remaining between them. The CDR3 nucleotides read TGTGCCAGCAGCCAAGATGCCCGGGATGCCAATAATTCACCCCTCCACTTT. It yields the protein CASSQDARDANNSPLHF.

This clone occurred a few times. The chain carries TRBV2 and TRBJ1-1; TRBD1 is a possible D gene (6 bases). Between the trimmed V and J ends, which lost 3 bases and 3 bases, there was a span of 11 bases. Looked up from germline, CDR1 is SNHLY and CDR2 is FYNNEI. The CDR3 runs 14 residues. The CDR3 is CASSDPTGYTEAFF. For the CDR3, the DNA is TGTGCCAGCAGTGACCCTACAGGGTACACTGAAGCTTTCTTT.

This clone was seen a few times. The chain uses TRBV4-1 and TRBJ1-2; 8 bases are shared with TRBD1. CDR3 size: 15 residues. The germline V gene encodes CDR1 MGHRA and CDR2 YSYEKL. J lost 4 bases, V lost 4 bases, and 8 bases had no gene match. The CDR3 protein is CASSPSGGSSYGYTF. CDR3 in DNA: TGCGCCAGCAGCCCGTCAGGGGGCTCAAGCTATGGCTACACCTTC.

The rearrangement links TRBV10-3 to TRBJ2-1; D gene uncertain. The ends were cut back, 4 bases at V and 0 bases at J, with 10 bases in the middle. The V gene's germline CDR1 is ENHRY and CDR2 SYGVKD. The CDR3 extends over 15 amino acids. The CDR3, as DNA: TGTGCCATCAGTGTGAGCGTCAGCTCCTACAATGAGCAGTTCTTC. Its translation: CAISVSVSSYNEQFF.